This entry lists 3 T cell receptor beta chains sequenced from one sample in a study of Ad26.COV2.S vaccination and SARS-CoV-2 variants. Treatment in this sample: roughly 19 received Ad26.COV2.S at low or high dose, single or two shots; 5 received placebo; per-sample allocation not given. Sampling occurred on day 63 after the first vaccine or placebo injection. Profiled with immunoSEQ multiplex PCR; TCRdb holds only in-frame clones, not every one. The table has about 350,000 clones, about 88% seen once. The sample in question was peripheral blood, obtained in a trial of Ad26.COV2.S vaccine versus placebo. The receptor source for this set is a person between 18 and 60 years old who received the Ad26.COV2.S COVID-19 vaccine or a placebo.

This clone was picked up a small number of times. The genes are TRBV19 and TRBJ1-2; D uncertain. The germline V and J ends were trimmed by 7 bases and 4 bases, with 19 bases remaining between them. This CDR3 has 15 amino acids. The germline gives CDR1 LNHDA, CDR2 SQIVND (reference sequence). CDR3 amino acids: CASTNPTAGIYGYTF. The CDR3 DNA follows: TGTGCCAGTACCAACCCCACGGCGGGTATCTATGGCTACACCTTC.

The chain couples TRBV5-1 to TRBJ2-2; 7 bases line up with TRBD2. The CDR3 loop spans 15 amino acids. The V and J ends lost 4 bases and 4 bases, in that order; junction bases with no gene match: 7. Germline values: CDR1 SGHRS, CDR2 YFSETQ. The CDR3 sequence: CASSRGGAGTGELFF. CDR3 DNA sequence: TGCGCCAGCAGCCGCGGGGGTGCGGGCACCGGGGAGCTGTTTTTT.

This chain joins TRBV3-1 (or the pseudogene TRBV3-2) and TRBJ2-3; 9 bases fit TRBD2. V gave up 1 base and J gave up 3 bases; unmatched junction bases: 5. CDR1 and CDR2 (germline): LGHDT, YNNKEL (reference sequence). The CDR3 is 16 amino acids. The CDR3 reads CASSQVGGGVTDTQYF. CDR3 nucleotide sequence: TGTGCCAGCAGCCAAGTCGGCGGGGGGGTTACAGATACGCAGTATTTT.